A single sample is the source of the 6 T cell receptor beta chains below, sequenced in a study of technical replicates of blood from several donors. Only in-frame clones appear in the TCRdb table, and some are missing; sequencing was by immunoSEQ multiplex PCR. The sample includes tens of thousands of clones, approximately 94% seen only once; the top ten take 0.39%. Material: T cells isolated from PBMCs. Receptors were obtained from a human donor in good health.

The rearrangement joins TRBV4-2 to TRBJ2-1; TRBD2 matches 10 bases. J was trimmed by 5 bases and V by 4 bases; bases with no gene match: 5. The CDR3 runs 15 residues. The germline V gene has CDR1 LGHNA and CDR2 YNFKEQ. CDR3 nucleotide sequence: TGTGCCAGCAGCCCCCGACTAGCGGGTGACAATGAGCAGTTCTTC. Translation: CASSPRLAGDNEQFF.

The gene calls are TRBV13 and TRBJ2-7; TRBD1 matches at 7 bases. The CDR3 covers 13 residues. V gave up 3 bases and J gave up 7 bases; unmatched junction bases: 6. Germline loops: CDR1 PRHDT, CDR2 FYEKMQ (reference sequence). CDR3 sequence: CASSFEGAGEQYF. DNA of the CDR3: TGTGCCAGCAGCTTCGAGGGGGCTGGTGAGCAGTACTTC.

V and J are TRBV4-3 and TRBJ2-7, with a weak D call TRBD1 (5 bases). The ends were cut back, 1 base at V and 2 bases at J, with 6 bases in the middle. CDR3 length equals 13 residues. Germline lookup yields CDR1 LGHNA and CDR2 YSLEER. The CDR3 sequence: CASSQAQAYEQYF. CDR3 sequence (DNA): TGCGCCAGCAGCCAAGCACAGGCCTACGAGCAGTACTTC.

The rearrangement joins TRBV6-5 to TRBJ1-2; D is undetermined. V was clipped by 0 bases and J by 0 bases, with 11 bases between them. The CDR3 runs to 16 residues. Germline V gene sequence: CDR1 MNHEY, CDR2 SVGAGI. The CDR3 nucleotides read TGTGCCAGCAGTTACTCGAGCCTTAGAACTAACTATGGCTACACCTTC. This gives the protein CASSYSSLRTNYGYTF.

This chain links TRBV25-1 with TRBJ2-2; a possible D gene is TRBD1 (6 bases). The CDR3 consists of 13 residues. The V end was cut by 5 bases, the J end by 7 bases, with 11 bases between. Germline CDR1 is MGHDK and CDR2 is SYGVNS. The CDR3 spells CASSYRVHGELFF. CDR3 bases: TGTGCCAGCAGTTACAGGGTACACGGGGAGCTGTTTTTT.

The chain employs TRBV5-6 and TRBJ2-1, with TRBD1 matching over 8 bases. CDR3 length: 15 residues. CDR1 and CDR2 (germline): SGHDT, YYEEEE. V lost 3 bases and J lost 9; bases outside the gene matches: 11. CDR3 loop: CASSSNPGQGGEQFF. The DNA of the CDR3 is TGTGCCAGCAGCTCAAACCCCGGACAGGGCGGTGAGCAGTTCTTC.